The 24 T cell receptor beta chains below all came from one sample that was sequenced in a study of T cell responses to AZD1222 COVID-19 vaccine. Repertoires were generated with immunoSEQ multiplex PCR, while TCRdb's copy carries only in-frame clones and drops some. There are some 88,000 clones in the sample; around 92% occur only once, and roughly 4.9% lies in the top ten. Sequenced here: peripheral blood, sampled on day 0 of AZD1222 vaccination. These receptors came from an adult in good health.

The chain couples TRBV19 to TRBJ2-2, with D hard to call. Trimming took off 3 bases at V and 5 bases at J, with 10 bases between the two ends. CDR3 length: 14 residues. CDR1 LNHDA and CDR2 SQIVND come from the germline V gene (reference sequence). The CDR3 DNA is TGTGCCAGTAGTATTGTAGCATGGACCGGGGAGCTGTTTTTT. The encoded protein is CASSIVAWTGELFF.

The V and J genes are TRBV14 and TRBJ1-5; D remains unclear. CDR3 size: 13 residues. V lost 2 bases and J 4 bases, leaving 6 bases between the germline ends. Germline assignment: CDR1 SGHDN and CDR2 FVKESK. CDR3 DNA sequence: TGTGCCAGCAGCCAAAACAGAAATCAGCCCCAGCATTTT. Its protein product is CASSQNRNQPQHF.

This clone was detected a few times. V usage is TRBV5-4 and J usage is TRBJ1-1; 7 bases are shared with TRBD1. This CDR3 contains 14 residues. Unmatched junction bases numbered 4, after V lost 4 bases and J lost 1 base. Looked up from germline, CDR1 is SGHNT and CDR2 is YYREEE (reference sequence). The CDR3: CASSEGQWNTEAFF. The DNA of the CDR3 is TGTGCCAGCAGCGAGGGACAGTGGAACACTGAAGCTTTCTTT.

V is TRBV5-1 and J is TRBJ2-5; 10 bases fit TRBD2. Germline lookup yields CDR1 SGHRS and CDR2 YFSETQ. This CDR3 has 15 amino acids. V was clipped by 4 bases and J by 5 bases; unmatched bases: 8. CDR3 DNA: TGCGCCAGCAGCGTGCCTAGCGGGAGTTCGGAGACCCAGTACTTC. As protein: CASSVPSGSSETQYF. Variable domain in full (rest from reference TRBV5-1 and TRBJ2-5): KAGVTQTPRYLIKTRGQQVTLSCSPISGHRSVSWYQQTPGQGLQFLFEYFSETQRNKGNFPGRFSGRQFSNSRSEMNVSTLELGDSALYLCASSVPSGSSETQYFGPGTRLLVL.

The chain uses TRBV28 and TRBJ2-2; TRBD1 agrees at 9 bases. The CDR3 length is 17 residues. Germline V gene sequence: CDR1 MDHEN, CDR2 SYDVKM. Trimming removed 6 bases from V and 6 bases from J; junction bases left unmatched: 14. The CDR3 sequence is CASSRYRGQGEAGELFF. CDR3 DNA: TGTGCCAGCAGCCGTTACAGGGGGCAAGGGGAAGCCGGGGAGCTGTTTTTT.

CDR3 coding DNA: TGTGCCAGCAGTGGACAGGGGTGGAGCTCCTATAATTCACCCCTCCACTTT. This gives the protein CASSGQGWSSYNSPLHF. The chain couples TRBV6-1 to TRBJ1-6; TRBD1 matches 8 bases. Germline CDR1 is MNHNS and CDR2 is SASEGT. The V segment lost 4 bases and the J segment 0 bases; nucleotides outside the gene matches: 5. This CDR3 comprises 17 residues.

CDR3 sequence (DNA): TGTGCCAGCAGCATCACAGGGGGCGCAGATCAAGATACGCAGTATTTT. Translating gives CASSITGGADQDTQYF. The V gene is TRBV28, the J gene TRBJ2-3; 9 bases line up with TRBD1. V shed 6 bases and J 5 bases; nucleotides not matched to a gene: 12. The CDR3 extends over 16 amino acids. CDR1 MDHEN and CDR2 SYDVKM come from the germline V gene.

The rearrangement uses TRBV28 and TRBJ2-3; 13 bases are a match to TRBD2. With 5 bases clipped from V and 6 bases from J, the junction kept 2 bases outside the gene matches. CDR3 length: 14 residues. CDR1 is MDHEN, CDR2 SYDVKM, per germline. The CDR3: CASSGLAGADTQYF. Here the CDR3 DNA reads TGTGCCAGCAGTGGACTAGCGGGAGCGGATACGCAGTATTTT.

The chain employs TRBV28 and TRBJ1-2; the D is unclear. The CDR3 spans 14 residues. Germline assignment: CDR1 MDHEN and CDR2 SYDVKM. V was cut by 2 bases and J by 3 bases, with 10 bases left in between. DNA of the CDR3: TGTGCCAGCAGTTTAAGGGTCGCGGACTATGGCTACACCTTC. Translated, it gives CASSLRVADYGYTF.

V and J are TRBV9 and TRBJ2-3; D may correspond to TRBD1 or TRBD2 (5 bases each). CDR3 length: 15 amino acids. From germline, CDR1 is SGDLS and CDR2 YYNGEE. Trimming removed 3 bases at V and 3 bases at J, with 14 bases between. CDR3 nucleotides: TGTGCCAGCAGCGCTACTAGGGGAGCGACAGATACGCAGTATTTT. Translated, it gives CASSATRGATDTQYF.

This chain uses TRBV2 with TRBJ1-2; unclear D gene. Germline V gene lookup returns CDR1 SNHLY and CDR2 FYNNEI. The V and J ends lost 3 bases and 2 bases respectively, with 7 bases between them. CDR3 size: 13 residues. CDR3 sequence: CASSDLQNYGYTF. The CDR3 DNA reads as TGTGCCAGCAGTGACCTACAGAACTATGGCTACACCTTC.

The gene calls are TRBV6-4 and TRBJ2-1; the match to TRBD2 covers 10 bases. The germline V gene encodes CDR1 MRHNA and CDR2 SNTAGT. Trimming at V came to 5 bases and at J to 7 bases, leaving 8 bases not matched to a gene. This CDR3 contains 15 residues. Written as DNA, the CDR3 is TGTGCCAGCAGTCAGCGAGCGGGAGGGCTGAATGAGCAGTTCTTC. This codes for CASSQRAGGLNEQFF.

The chain has TRBV27 and TRBJ2-3; the match to TRBD2 covers 8 bases. CDR3 size: 17 residues. The trim removed 2 bases at V and 0 bases at J, leaving 7 bases unmatched. Germline V gene lookup returns CDR1 MNHEY and CDR2 SMNVEV (reference sequence). The CDR3 DNA is TGTGCCAGCAGTTTAAAACTAGCGGCGACTAGCACAGATACGCAGTATTTT. As protein: CASSLKLAATSTDTQYF.

Only one count was recorded for this clone. This chain links TRBV25-1 with TRBJ1-4; TRBD1 agrees at 7 bases. The CDR3 loop spans 14 amino acids. V was pared by 3 bases and J by 8 bases, with 6 bases of the junction left unmatched. Per germline, CDR1 MGHDK and CDR2 SYGVNS. The CDR3 sequence is CASSDEGAREKLFF. The CDR3 region has the DNA TGTGCCAGCAGTGATGAGGGGGCAAGGGAAAAACTGTTTTTT.

The J gene is TRBJ2-2, the V gene TRBV15; no firm D call. Trimming pared 0 bases from V and 4 bases from J, leaving 12 bases between. Germline V gene data show CDR1 as LNHNV and CDR2 as YYDKDF (reference sequence). The CDR3 is made up of 16 amino acids. The CDR3 sequence: CATSRDKASITGELFF. In DNA, the CDR3 is TGTGCCACCAGCAGAGATAAGGCCAGTATCACCGGGGAGCTGTTTTTT.

This clone has a handful of counts. This chain links TRBV6-5 with TRBJ2-1, with TRBD2 identical over 7 bases. V dropped 2 bases and J dropped 10; count of bases not matched to a gene: 5. The CDR3 contains 13 residues. Germline V CDR1 and CDR2: MNHEY, SVGAGI. The CDR3 reads CASSYAGAWEQFF. The CDR3 nucleotides read TGTGCCAGCAGTTACGCGGGAGCATGGGAGCAGTTCTTC.

This clone is a singleton in its sample. The gene calls are TRBV10-1 and TRBJ2-7; 7 bases fit TRBD1. V trimming: 0 bases; J trimming: 4 bases; junction bases outside the gene matches: 3. CDR3 length equals 14 residues. Germline values: CDR1 WNHNN, CDR2 SYGVQD (reference sequence). CDR3 DNA: TGCGCCAGCAGTGAGTCCGGGACAGTTTACGAGCAGTACTTC. It yields the protein CASSESGTVYEQYF.

The rearrangement uses TRBV5-1 and TRBJ2-7; tentative D call: TRBD2 (5 bases). Trimming cost V 0 bases and J 7 bases, with 11 bases left between them. CDR3 length: 13 residues. In germline, CDR1 is SGHRS, CDR2 YFSETQ. The CDR3 coding sequence is TGCGCCAGCAGCTTGGGGCTAGCTCCAGAGCAGTACTTC. Its protein product is CASSLGLAPEQYF.

The genes are TRBV2 and TRBJ2-3; 8 bases map to TRBD1. The CDR3 is 16 amino acids. V was pared by 2 bases and J by 2 bases, with 6 bases of the junction left unmatched. Germline V gene sequence: CDR1 SNHLY, CDR2 FYNNEI. The CDR3 reads CASSERDRPTTDTQYF. For the CDR3, the DNA is TGTGCCAGCAGTGAACGGGACAGGCCGACCACAGATACGCAGTATTTT.

This rearrangement joins TRBV5-6 to TRBJ2-1, with D possibly being TRBD1 (6 bases). The V gene lost 2 bases and the J gene lost 4 bases, with 10 bases spanning the gap. The CDR3 is 14 residues long. Per the germline V gene, CDR1 is SGHDT and CDR2 is YYEEEE. The CDR3 coding sequence is TGTGCCAGCAGCTTCGGGACAATATACAATGAGCAGTTCTTC. Its translation: CASSFGTIYNEQFF.

This clone came up once. V gene TRBV2 combines with J gene TRBJ2-5; 10 bases fit TRBD2. Germline V gene data show CDR1 as SNHLY and CDR2 as FYNNEI. The CDR3 loop spans 15 amino acids. The ends lost 9 bases at V and 0 bases at J; junction bases unmatched: 7. Here the CDR3 reads CASEVAGGYQETQYF. The CDR3 bases are TGTGCCAGTGAGGTAGCGGGAGGCTACCAAGAGACCCAGTACTTC.

The chain is built from TRBV5-1 and TRBJ1-2; TRBD1 matches at 12 bases. The CDR3 runs to 15 residues. From germline, CDR1 is SGHRS and CDR2 YFSETQ. V trimming: 3 bases; J trimming: 7 bases; junction bases outside the gene matches: 7. The CDR3 is CASSSSGTGGFGYTF. The CDR3 nucleotides read TGCGCCAGCAGCTCCTCCGGGACAGGGGGCTTTGGCTACACCTTC.

The chain links TRBV11-2 to TRBJ2-3, with 8 bases matching TRBD2. The CDR3 contains 15 residues. Germline assignment: CDR1 SGHAT and CDR2 FQNNGV. Losses at the gene ends were 1 base for V and 4 bases for J; bases not matched to a gene: 4. CDR3 in DNA: TGTGCCAGCAGCTTAGGAGCGGGAGCCGCAGATACGCAGTATTTT. It is translated as CASSLGAGAADTQYF.

This sequence joins TRBV20-1 and TRBJ2-7; D is undetermined. CDR3 length: 10 residues. V was pared by 7 bases and J by 5 bases, with 9 bases between. Germline assignment: CDR1 DFQATT and CDR2 SNEGSKA (reference sequence). This chain's CDR3 is CSVLSHEQYF. The CDR3 coding sequence is TGCAGTGTTTTGTCTCACGAGCAGTACTTC.